This T cell receptor beta chain originates from a study of OX40 agonist ivuxolimab in advanced cancers. Patients were excluded for autoimmune disease history or systemic immunosuppression. Blood sampling was done at baseline, cycle 4 day 1, and cycle 7 day 1. The germline CDR1 and CDR2 sequences are MNHNS and SASEGT. This CDR3 is 15 amino acids long. Trimming took off 5 bases at V and 6 bases at J, with 20 bases between the two ends. Profiling relied on immunoSEQ multiplex PCR, and the TCRdb table lists in-frame clones only, not all of them. The table shows more than 10,000 clones, with 75% to 90% occurring only once. As regards this clone: Its target is unknown.

General study results and limits: Clonal expansion was seen in CD4+ and CD8+ blood T cells by week 6 at 0.1 to 3.0 mg/kg.

The sample was CD4+ or CD8+ T cells sorted from blood, taken in a trial of the OX40 agonist ivuxolimab. This chain joins TRBV6-1 and TRBJ2-7, with D unclear. The receptor comes from an adult with an advanced solid tumor such as melanoma, head and neck, liver or kidney cancer. The CDR3 DNA reads as TGTGCCAGCAGTTTGGGCAGGACGAACCCCCTCGAGCAGTACTTC. Protein: CASSLGRTNPLEQYF.